This T cell receptor beta chain was sequenced for a study of early T cells in non-severe SARS-CoV-2 infection (dated by TCRdb to the early 2020s). Regarding the study in general: Because TCR sequencing was done on bulk RNA from unsorted whole blood, the alpha and beta chains could not be paired. General study outcomes and caveats: VDJdb matching was skewed toward anti-spike CD8 responses, so virus-specific expansions were likely underestimated and private and CD4 specificities were missed.

Set within a cohort of healthcare workers in London, UK, this nested case-control study involved weekly PCR testing of nasopharyngeal swabs along with blood sampling. Healthcare workers were recruited between 23 and 31 March 2020, during the week of the UK lockdown, and were followed weekly for up to 16 weeks. Trimming at the junction amounts to 7 bases on V and 6 bases on J, and the germline ends lie 16 bases apart. Its CDR3 holds 13 amino acids, cysteine through phenylalanine. CDR3 DNA is the only sequence kept; it has 39 bases, read in frame from the first base. The germline V gene yields MDHEN for CDR1 and SYDVKM for CDR2. In its sample, this clonotype was seen many times. It lacks a known antigen. One base away there is no much larger clone; base qualities are not given. Libraries were constructed by 5' RACE. The listed sequencing device is NextSeq 500. The TCR library protocol attached unique molecular identifiers to individual cDNA molecules to correct for sequencing error and PCR bias. TCR alpha and beta chains were both sequenced, and the abundances of alpha and beta sequences in each sample were closely correlated with each other. Regarding the original processing steps: V gene, J gene and CDR3 annotation of TCR sequences was performed with Decombinator V4. TCRs were defined as expanded if a significant change between any two time points was detected under a Poisson model with p below 0.0001. TCR abundances were normalised to the total number of TCRs sequenced in each sample and reported as counts per million. TRAV1-2 paired with TRAJ12, TRAJ20 or TRAJ33 defined MAIT TCRs, while TRAV10 paired with TRAJ18 defined iNKT TCRs. VDJdb, accessed 1 November 2021, was searched for CMV, EBV and SARS-CoV-2 annotated TCRs, excluding TCRs annotated for multiple antigens. TCRdb ran its own pipeline on the public reads, namely fastp trimming at Q25 and MiXCR clone calling, and kept in-frame beta chains. Under each unique CDR3 protein, matching rows form one entry showing the most common genes and DNA. The V and J calls reflect TCRdb's pipeline rather than the authors' work. The sample table records 60,000 or so distinct CDR3 sequences; around 12% of these occur just once. The top ten clonotypes cover 3.5% to 5.5% of the sample.

Material: whole blood. The TCR originated in an adult who was a healthcare worker with PCR-confirmed SARS-CoV-2 infection or an uninfected control (not recorded which). The chain was built from TRBV28 and TRBJ2-7; the D gene is unclear. DNA sequence: TGTGCCAGCAAGACCCGGTCTGCCAGCGAGCAGTACTTC. This encodes CASKTRSASEQYF.